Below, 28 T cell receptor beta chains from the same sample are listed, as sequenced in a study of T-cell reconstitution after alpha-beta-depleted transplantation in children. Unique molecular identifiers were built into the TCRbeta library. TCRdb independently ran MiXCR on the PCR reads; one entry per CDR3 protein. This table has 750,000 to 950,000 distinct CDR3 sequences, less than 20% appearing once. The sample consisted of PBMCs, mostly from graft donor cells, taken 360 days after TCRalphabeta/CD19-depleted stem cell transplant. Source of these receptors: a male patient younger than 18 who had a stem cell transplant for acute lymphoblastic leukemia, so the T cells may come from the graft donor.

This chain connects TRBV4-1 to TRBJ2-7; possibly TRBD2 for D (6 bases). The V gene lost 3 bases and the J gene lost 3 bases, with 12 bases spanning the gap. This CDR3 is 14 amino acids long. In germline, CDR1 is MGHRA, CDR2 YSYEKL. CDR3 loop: CASSHPPTSYEQYF. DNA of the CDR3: TGCGCCAGCAGCCATCCTCCGACTAGCTACGAGCAGTACTTC.

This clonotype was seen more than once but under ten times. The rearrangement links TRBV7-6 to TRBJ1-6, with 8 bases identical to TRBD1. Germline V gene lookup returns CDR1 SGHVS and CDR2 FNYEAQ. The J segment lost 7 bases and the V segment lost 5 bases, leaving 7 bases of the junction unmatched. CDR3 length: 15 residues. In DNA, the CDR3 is TGTGCCAGCAGCCCCAGGGACAGGTTAAATTCACCCCTCCACTTT. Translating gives CASSPRDRLNSPLHF.

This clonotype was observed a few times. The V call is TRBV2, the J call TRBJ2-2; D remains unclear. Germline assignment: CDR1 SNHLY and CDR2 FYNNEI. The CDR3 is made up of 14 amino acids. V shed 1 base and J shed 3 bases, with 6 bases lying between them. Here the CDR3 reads CASSEEWHTGELFF. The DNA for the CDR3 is TGTGCCAGCAGTGAAGAGTGGCACACCGGGGAGCTGTTTTTT.

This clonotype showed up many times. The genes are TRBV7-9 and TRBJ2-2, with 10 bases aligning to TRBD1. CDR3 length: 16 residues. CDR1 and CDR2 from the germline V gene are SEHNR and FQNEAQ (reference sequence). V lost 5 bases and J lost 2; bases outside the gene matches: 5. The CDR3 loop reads CASSPGTGVNTGELFF. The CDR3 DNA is TGTGCCAGCAGCCCCGGGACAGGGGTTAACACCGGGGAGCTGTTTTTT.

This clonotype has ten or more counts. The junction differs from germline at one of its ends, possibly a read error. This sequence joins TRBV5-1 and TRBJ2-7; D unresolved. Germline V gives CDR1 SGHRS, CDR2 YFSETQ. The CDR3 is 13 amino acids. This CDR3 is CASSFVSSYEQYF. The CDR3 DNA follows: TGTGCCAGCAGCTTCGTCTCCTCCTACGAGCAGTACTTC.

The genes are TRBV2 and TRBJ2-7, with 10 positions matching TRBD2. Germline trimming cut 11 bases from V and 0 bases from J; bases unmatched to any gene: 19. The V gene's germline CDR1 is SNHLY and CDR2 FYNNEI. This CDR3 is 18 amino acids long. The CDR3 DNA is TGTGCCTTCTGTTTGGATTGGAGCGGGAGGGTTAGCTCCTACGAGCAGTACTTC. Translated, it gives CAFCLDWSGRVSSYEQYF. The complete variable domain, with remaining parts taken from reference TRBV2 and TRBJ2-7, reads EPEVTQTPSHQVTQMGQEVILRCVPISNHLYFYWYRQILGQKVEFLVSFYNNEISEKSEIFDDQFSVERPDGSNFTLKIRSTKLEDSAMYFCAFCLDWSGRVSSYEQYFGPGTRLTVT.

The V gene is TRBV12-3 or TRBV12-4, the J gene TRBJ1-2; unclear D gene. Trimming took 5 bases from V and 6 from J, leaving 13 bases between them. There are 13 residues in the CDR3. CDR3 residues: CASSQPPWDGYTF. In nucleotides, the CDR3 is TGTGCCAGCAGTCAACCCCCATGGGATGGCTACACCTTC.

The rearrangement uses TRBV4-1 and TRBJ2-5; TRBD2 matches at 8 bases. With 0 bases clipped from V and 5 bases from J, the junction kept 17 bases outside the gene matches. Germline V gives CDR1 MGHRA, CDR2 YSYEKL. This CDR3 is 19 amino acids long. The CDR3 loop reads CASSQDNTASGTRGETQYF. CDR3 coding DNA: TGCGCCAGCAGCCAAGATAACACCGCCTCCGGGACTAGAGGGGAGACCCAGTACTTC.

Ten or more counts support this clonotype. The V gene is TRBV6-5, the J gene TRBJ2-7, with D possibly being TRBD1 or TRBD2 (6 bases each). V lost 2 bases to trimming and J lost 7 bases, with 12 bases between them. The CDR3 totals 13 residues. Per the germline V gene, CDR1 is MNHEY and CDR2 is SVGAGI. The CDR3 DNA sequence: TGTGCCAGCAGTTACGGGGGGCGGTTTGAGCAGTACTTC. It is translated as CASSYGGRFEQYF.

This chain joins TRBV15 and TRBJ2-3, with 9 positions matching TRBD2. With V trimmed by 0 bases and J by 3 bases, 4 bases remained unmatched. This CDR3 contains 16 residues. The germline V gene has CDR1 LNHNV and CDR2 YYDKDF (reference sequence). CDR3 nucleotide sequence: TGTGCCACCAGCAGAGATAAGGGACTAGCTACAGATACGCAGTATTTT. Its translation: CATSRDKGLATDTQYF.

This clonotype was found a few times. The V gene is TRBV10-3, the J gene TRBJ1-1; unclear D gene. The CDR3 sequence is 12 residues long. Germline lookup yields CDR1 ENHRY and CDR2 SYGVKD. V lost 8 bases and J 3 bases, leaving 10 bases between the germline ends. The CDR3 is CAISGSYTEAFF. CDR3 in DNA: TGTGCCATCTCCGGGTCCTACACTGAAGCTTTCTTT.

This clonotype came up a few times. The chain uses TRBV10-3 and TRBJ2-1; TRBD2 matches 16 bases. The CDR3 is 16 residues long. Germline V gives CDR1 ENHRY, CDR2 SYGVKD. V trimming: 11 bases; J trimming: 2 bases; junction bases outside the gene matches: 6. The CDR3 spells CAAAGTSGRAYNEQFF. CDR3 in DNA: TGTGCCGCAGCCGGGACTAGCGGGAGGGCCTACAATGAGCAGTTCTTC.

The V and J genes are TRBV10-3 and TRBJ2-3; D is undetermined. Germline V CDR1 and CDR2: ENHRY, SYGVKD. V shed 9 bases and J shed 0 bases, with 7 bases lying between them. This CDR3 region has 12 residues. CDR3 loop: CAISRSTDTQYF. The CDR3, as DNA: TGTGCCATTTCTCGAAGCACAGATACGCAGTATTTT.

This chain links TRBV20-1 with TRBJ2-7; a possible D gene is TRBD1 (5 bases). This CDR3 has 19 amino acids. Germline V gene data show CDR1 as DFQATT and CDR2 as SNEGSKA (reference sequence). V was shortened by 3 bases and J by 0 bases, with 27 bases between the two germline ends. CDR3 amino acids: CSASGPGRASYSLSYEQYF. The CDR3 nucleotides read TGCAGTGCTAGTGGTCCGGGCAGGGCTTCATACTCCCTCTCCTACGAGCAGTACTTC.

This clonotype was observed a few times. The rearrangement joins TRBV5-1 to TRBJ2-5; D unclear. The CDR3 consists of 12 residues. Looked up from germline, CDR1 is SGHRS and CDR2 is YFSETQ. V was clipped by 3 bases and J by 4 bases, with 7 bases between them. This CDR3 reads CASSSSIETQYF. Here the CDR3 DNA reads TGCGCCAGCAGCTCCTCGATAGAGACCCAGTACTTC.

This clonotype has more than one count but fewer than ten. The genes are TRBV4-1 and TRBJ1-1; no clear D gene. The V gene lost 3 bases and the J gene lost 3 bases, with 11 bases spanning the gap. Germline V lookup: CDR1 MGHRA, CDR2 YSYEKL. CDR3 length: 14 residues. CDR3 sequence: CASSHHSRDTEAFF. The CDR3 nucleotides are TGCGCCAGCAGCCACCACTCTAGGGACACTGAAGCTTTCTTT.

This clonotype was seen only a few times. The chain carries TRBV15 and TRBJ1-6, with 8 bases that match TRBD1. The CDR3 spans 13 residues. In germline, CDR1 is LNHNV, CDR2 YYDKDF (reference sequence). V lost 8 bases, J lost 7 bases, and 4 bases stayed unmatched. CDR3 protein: CATHGTGNSPLHF. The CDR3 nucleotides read TGTGCCACCCATGGGACAGGAAATTCACCCCTCCACTTT.

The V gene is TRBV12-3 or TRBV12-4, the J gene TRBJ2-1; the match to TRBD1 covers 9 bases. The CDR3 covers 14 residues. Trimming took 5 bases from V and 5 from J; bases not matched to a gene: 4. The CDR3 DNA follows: TGTGCCAGCAGTAGCGGGACAGGGCACAATGAGCAGTTCTTC. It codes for CASSSGTGHNEQFF.

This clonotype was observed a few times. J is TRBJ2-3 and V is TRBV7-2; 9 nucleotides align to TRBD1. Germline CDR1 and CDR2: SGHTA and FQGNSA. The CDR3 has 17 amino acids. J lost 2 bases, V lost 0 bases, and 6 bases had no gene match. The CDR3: CASSLAGTGRFTDTQYF. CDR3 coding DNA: TGTGCCAGCAGCTTAGCGGGGACAGGGCGATTCACAGATACGCAGTATTTT.

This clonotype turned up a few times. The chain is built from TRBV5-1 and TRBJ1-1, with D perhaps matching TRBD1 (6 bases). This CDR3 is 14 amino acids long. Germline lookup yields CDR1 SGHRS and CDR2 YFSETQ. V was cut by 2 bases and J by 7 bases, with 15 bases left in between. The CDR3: CASSFATGRLEAFF. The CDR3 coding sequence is TGCGCCAGCAGCTTCGCGACAGGCCGCCTTGAAGCTTTCTTT.

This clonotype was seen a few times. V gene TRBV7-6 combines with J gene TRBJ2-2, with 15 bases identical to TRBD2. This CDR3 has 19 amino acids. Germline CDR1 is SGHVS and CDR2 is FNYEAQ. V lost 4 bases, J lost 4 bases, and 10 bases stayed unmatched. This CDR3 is CASSYRGLAGGPPTGELFF. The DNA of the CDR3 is TGTGCCAGCAGCTACCGTGGACTAGCGGGAGGGCCTCCCACCGGGGAGCTGTTTTTT.

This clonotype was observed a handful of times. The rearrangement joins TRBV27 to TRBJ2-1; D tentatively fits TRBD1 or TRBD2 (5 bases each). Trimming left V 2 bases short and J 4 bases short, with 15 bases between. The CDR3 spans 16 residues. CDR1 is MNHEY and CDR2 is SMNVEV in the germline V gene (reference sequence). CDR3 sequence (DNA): TGTGCCAGCAGTTTAGCTTTGTGGGGGTCATACAATGAGCAGTTCTTC. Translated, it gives CASSLALWGSYNEQFF.

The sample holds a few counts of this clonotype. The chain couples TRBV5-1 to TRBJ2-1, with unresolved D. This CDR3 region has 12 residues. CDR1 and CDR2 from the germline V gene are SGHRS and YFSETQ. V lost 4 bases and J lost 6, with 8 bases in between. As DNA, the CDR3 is TGCGCCAGCAGCGAAGTTCTCAATGAGCAGTTCTTC. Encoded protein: CASSEVLNEQFF. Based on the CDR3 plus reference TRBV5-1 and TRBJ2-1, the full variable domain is KAGVTQTPRYLIKTRGQQVTLSCSPISGHRSVSWYQQTPGQGLQFLFEYFSETQRNKGNFPGRFSGRQFSNSRSEMNVSTLELGDSALYLCASSEVLNEQFFGPGTRLTVL.

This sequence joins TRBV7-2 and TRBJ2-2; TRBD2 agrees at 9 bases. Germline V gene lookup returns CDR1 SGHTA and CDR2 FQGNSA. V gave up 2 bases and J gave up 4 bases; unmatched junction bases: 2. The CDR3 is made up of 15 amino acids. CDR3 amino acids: CASSLSGRSTGELFF. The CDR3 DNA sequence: TGTGCCAGCAGCTTAAGCGGGAGGAGCACCGGGGAGCTGTTTTTT.

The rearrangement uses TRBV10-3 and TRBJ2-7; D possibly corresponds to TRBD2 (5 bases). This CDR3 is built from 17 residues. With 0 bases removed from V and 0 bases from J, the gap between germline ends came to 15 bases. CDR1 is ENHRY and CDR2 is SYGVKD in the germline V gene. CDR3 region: CAISESGRTESSYEQYF. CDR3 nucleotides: TGTGCCATCAGTGAGTCAGGGAGAACGGAAAGCTCCTACGAGCAGTACTTC.

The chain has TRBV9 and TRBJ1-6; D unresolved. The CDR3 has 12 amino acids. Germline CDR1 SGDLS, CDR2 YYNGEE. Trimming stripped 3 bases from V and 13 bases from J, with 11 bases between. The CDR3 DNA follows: TGTGCCAGCAGCGCCATCGCCTCGCCCCTCCACTTT. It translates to CASSAIASPLHF. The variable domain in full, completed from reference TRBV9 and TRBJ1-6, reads DSGVTQTPKHLITATGQRVTLRCSPRSGDLSVYWYQQSLDQGLQFLIQYYNGEERAKGNILERFSAQQFPDLHSELNLSSLELGDSALYFCASSAIASPLHFGNGTRLTVT.

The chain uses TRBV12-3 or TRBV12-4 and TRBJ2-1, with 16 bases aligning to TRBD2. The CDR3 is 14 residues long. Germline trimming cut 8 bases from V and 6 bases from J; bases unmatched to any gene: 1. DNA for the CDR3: TGTGCCAGCGGGACTAGCGGGAGGGTCAATGAGCAGTTCTTC. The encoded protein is CASGTSGRVNEQFF.

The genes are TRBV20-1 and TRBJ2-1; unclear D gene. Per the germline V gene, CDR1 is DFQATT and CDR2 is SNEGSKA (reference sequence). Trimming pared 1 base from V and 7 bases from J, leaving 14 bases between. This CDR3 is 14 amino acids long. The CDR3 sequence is CSARVGNRWNEQFF. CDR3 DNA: TGCAGTGCTAGAGTGGGTAATCGGTGGAATGAGCAGTTCTTC.